A selection of T cell receptor beta chains follows, all from one sample in a study of OX40 agonist ivuxolimab in advanced cancers. Measured with immunoSEQ multiplex PCR; TCRdb has only the in-frame clones, and not every one. The table has fewer than 90,000 clones, 75% to 90% seen once. Sequences were derived from CD4+ or CD8+ T cells sorted from blood, sampled in a trial of the OX40 agonist ivuxolimab. The receptor source for this set is an adult with an advanced solid tumor such as melanoma, head and neck, liver or kidney cancer. Each CDR3 is given with its conserved first and last residue. The D gene is left open where the match is weak. Clone size is stated in some rows and not others, as once, few, many or a class when expanded.

clone_size,j_call,v_call,d_call,cdr3_nt,cdr3_aa
-,TRBJ1-1,TRBV9,TRBD1,TGTGCCAGCAGCTCTCGTGGGACAGGGAACACTGAAGCTTTCTTT,CASSSRGTGNTEAFF
once,TRBJ2-1,TRBV25-1,-,TGTGCCAGCAGTGAATGGCGGAATGAGCAGTTCTTC,CASSEWRNEQFF
-,TRBJ1-2,TRBV29-1,-,TGCAGCGCTGAATGGGGGAACTATGGCTACACCTTC,CSAEWGNYGYTF
-,TRBJ2-2,TRBV6-9,-,TGTGCCAGCAGTTATTCGGAGAAGGGCACCGGGGAGCTGTTTTTT,CASSYSEKGTGELFF
-,TRBJ1-1,TRBV5-4,TRBD1,TGTGCCAGCAGTCGAGACAGGGGAATGGGGGACACTGAAGCTTTCTTT,CASSRDRGMGDTEAFF
-,TRBJ1-1,TRBV9,-,TGTGCCAGCAGCGTAGCTGAAGGAGATTTCTATACTGAAGCTTTCTTT,CASSVAEGDFYTEAFF
-,TRBJ2-7,TRBV30,TRBD1,TGTGCCTGGAGCCGAGGGACAGGGGCCTACGAGCAGTACTTC,CAWSRGTGAYEQYF
once,TRBJ2-2,TRBV2,-,TGTGCCAGCACCCGAAGCGCACCCACCGGGGAGCTGTTTTTT,CASTRSAPTGELFF
-,TRBJ1-4,TRBV5-1,-,TGCGCCAGCCGATCAGGGAAGGGCCATGAAAAACTGTTTTTT,CASRSGKGHEKLFF
-,TRBJ1-2,TRBV6-1,-,TGTGCCAGCAGTGAATATAACAGGGAATATGGCTACACCTTC,CASSEYNREYGYTF
-,TRBJ1-1,TRBV7-8,-,TGTGCCAGCAGCCGCGGGGGCTCTGAAGCTTTCTTT,CASSRGGSEAFF
-,TRBJ2-7,TRBV5-3,TRBD1,TGTGCCAGAAGCTTGGAATTGGGACAGGGGGCCCGGAGCTCCTACGAGCAGTACTTC,CARSLELGQGARSSYEQYF
-,TRBJ2-5,TRBV4-1,TRBD2,TGCGCCAGCAGCCAAGCTCTAGCGGGGATACAAGAGACCCAGTACTTC,CASSQALAGIQETQYF
-,TRBJ2-5,TRBV5-1,-,TGCGCCAGCAGCTCGCCCGCGCGGGAGACCCAGTACTTC,CASSSPARETQYF
-,TRBJ2-1,TRBV4-2,-,TGTGCCAGCAGCCAAGGCGGTACCTGGGCCTACAATGAGCAGTTCTTC,CASSQGGTWAYNEQFF
-,TRBJ2-3,TRBV6-1,-,TGTGCCAGCAGTGAACAAAATATAGATACGCAGTATTTT,CASSEQNIDTQYF
-,TRBJ2-3,TRBV19,TRBD2,TGTGCCAGTAGTACGATTCGGGGGGCAGATACGCAGTATTTT,CASSTIRGADTQYF
-,TRBJ1-2,TRBV5-1,-,TGCGCCAGCAGCTGGGACGGGGACCGCTATGGCTACACCTTC,CASSWDGDRYGYTF
-,TRBJ1-6,TRBV10-2,-,TGCGCCAGCAGTGACACAGATAATTCACCCCTCCACTTT,CASSDTDNSPLHF
-,TRBJ2-5,TRBV15,-,TGTGCCACTCTCCGGGATAGAGGAGAGACCCAGTACTTC,CATLRDRGETQYF
-,TRBJ1-1,TRBV7-2,TRBD1,TGTGCCAGCAGTCTGACAGGGGGCAGGAACACTGAAGCTTTCTTT,CASSLTGGRNTEAFF
-,TRBJ2-3,TRBV6-5,TRBD1,TGTGCCAGCAGTACTCGACAGGGTACAGATACGCAGTATTTT,CASSTRQGTDTQYF
-,TRBJ2-3,TRBV6-5,-,TGTGCCAGCAGTTACTCTACAGGACTAACAGATACGCAGTATTTT,CASSYSTGLTDTQYF
-,TRBJ2-7,TRBV4-1,TRBD1,TGCGCCAGCAGCCGTATGACAGGGGGAACCTACGAGCAGTACTTC,CASSRMTGGTYEQYF
-,TRBJ1-2,TRBV29-1,-,TGCAGCGTTGAAGATGACAGGACAACTAACGGCTACACCTTC,CSVEDDRTTNGYTF
once,TRBJ2-3,TRBV5-1,TRBD1,TGCGCCAGCAGCATTCGACAGGGGGCTACAGATACGCAGTATTTT,CASSIRQGATDTQYF
-,TRBJ2-5,TRBV29-1,TRBD2,TGCAGCTATGGACTAGCGGGAGGATATGAGACCCAGTACTTC,CSYGLAGGYETQYF
-,TRBJ2-2,TRBV29-1,TRBD2,TGCAGCGTCCAAAGGGCGGGGGTTGGGACCGGGGAGCTGTTTTTT,CSVQRAGVGTGELFF
-,TRBJ2-1,TRBV7-3,-,TGTGCCAGCAGCCCGCGCCAACCCGGCTCCAATGAGCAGTTCTTC,CASSPRQPGSNEQFF
once,TRBJ1-2,TRBV7-3,-,TGTGCCAGCAGCTTAAGCACAGCCGGCAACTATGGCTACACCTTC,CASSLSTAGNYGYTF
-,TRBJ2-7,TRBV10-3,TRBD2,TGTGCCATCAGTGAGGGACTAGCGGGTTCCTCCTACGAGCAGTACTTC,CAISEGLAGSSYEQYF
-,TRBJ1-5,TRBV7-9,-,TGTGCCAGCAGCTTAGCATCGGCCACGAACCAGCATTTT,CASSLASATNQHF
-,TRBJ1-5,TRBV21-1,-,TGTGCCAGCAGCAATTTATGTTGGGGCAGCAATCAGCCCCAGCATTTT,CASSNLCWGSNQPQHF
-,TRBJ2-7,TRBV18,-,TGTGCCAGCTCATTCCAGCCTAGCCCTTACTACGAGCAGTACTTC,CASSFQPSPYYEQYF
-,TRBJ1-2,TRBV7-9,-,TGTGCCAGCAGCTTCAAGGTGGACATTGGCTACACCTTC,CASSFKVDIGYTF
-,TRBJ2-1,TRBV9,TRBD2,TGTGCCAGCAGCGTTAGCGGGAGGGCCCCCTACAATGAGCAGTTCTTC,CASSVSGRAPYNEQFF
-,TRBJ1-1,TRBV10-1,-,TGCGCCAGCAGTGAGCCCGGACAAGAAGCTTTCTTT,CASSEPGQEAFF
once,TRBJ1-2,TRBV28,TRBD1,TGTGCCAGCAGTGAGAGCGGGACAGGGGTTTTCCACACCTTC,CASSESGTGVFHTF
-,TRBJ2-2,TRBV28,-,TGTGCCAGCAGCCCAAGACTAGGATGGGGTCCCGGGGAGCTGTTTTTT,CASSPRLGWGPGELFF
-,TRBJ1-5,TRBV6-1,-,TGTGCCAGCAGGGGGTGGAAGGGGTTCAATCAGCCCCAGCATTTT,CASRGWKGFNQPQHF
few,TRBJ2-1,TRBV4-2,TRBD2,TGTGCCAGCAGCCAAGATTATGGAAACGACGGGAGGGTAGAGCAGTTCTTC,CASSQDYGNDGRVEQFF
-,TRBJ1-2,TRBV7-2,TRBD1,TGTGCCAGCAGAACCGGGACAGGGGACTATGGCTACACCTTC,CASRTGTGDYGYTF
-,TRBJ1-5,TRBV28,-,TGTGCCAGCAGTACCCCAACAGGGAGGGGCAATCAGCCCCAGCATTTT,CASSTPTGRGNQPQHF
-,TRBJ1-4,TRBV5-1,-,TGCGCCAGCAGCTCAGGGGCGGACAGCTCAACTAATGAAAAACTGTTTTTT,CASSSGADSSTNEKLFF
-,TRBJ2-7,TRBV20-1,-,TGCAGTGCTAGTTGGACAGACAAGCAGTACTTC,CSASWTDKQYF
-,TRBJ2-2,TRBV5-4,-,TGTGCCAGCAGCTTGCCGGCTAACACCGGGGAGCTGTTTTTT,CASSLPANTGELFF
-,TRBJ1-1,TRBV5-1,TRBD1,TGCGCCAGCAGCCAAACACAGGGGAAGGGGACTGAAGCTTTCTTT,CASSQTQGKGTEAFF
-,TRBJ2-2,TRBV9,-,TGTGCCAGCAGCGTAGGTCTGGGCACCGGGGAGCTGTTTTTT,CASSVGLGTGELFF
-,TRBJ1-1,TRBV5-1,-,TGCGCCAGCAGCTTGGATTCACCACGGACTGAAGCTTTCTTT,CASSLDSPRTEAFF
-,TRBJ2-3,TRBV11-2,-,TGTGCCAGCAGCTTAGCCACCTTTCCGGATACGCAGTATTTT,CASSLATFPDTQYF
-,TRBJ2-1,TRBV5-4,TRBD1,TGTGCCAGCAGCATGGGGACAGGGGAGAATGTTGAGCAGTTCTTC,CASSMGTGENVEQFF
-,TRBJ1-1,TRBV28,TRBD1,TGTGCCAGCACGAGGCAGGGGGGCACTGAAGCTTTCTTT,CASTRQGGTEAFF
-,TRBJ2-2,TRBV27,TRBD2,TGTGCCAGCAGTGGAGGGCTAGCGGGGGTCACCGGGGAGCTGTTTTTT,CASSGGLAGVTGELFF
-,TRBJ1-1,TRBV7-2,-,TGTGCCAGCAGCTTAGACGGGGAAAACACTGAAGCTTTCTTT,CASSLDGENTEAFF
-,TRBJ1-2,TRBV10-3,-,TGTGCCATCAGTGAGGGAGGTGGCTACACCTTC,CAISEGGGYTF